This entry lists 18 T cell receptor beta chains sequenced from one sample in a study of blood T cell repertoires in COVID-19. Produced via immunoSEQ multiplex PCR; TCRdb's table is partial and in-frame only. Among 120,000 to 150,000 clones, 80% to 90% were seen once, and the ten largest hold 10% to 15%. Source material: peripheral blood. The receptor set was obtained from a man between 18 and 29 years old with COVID-19, enrolled during active disease.

The rearrangement joins TRBV27 to TRBJ2-7, with TRBD2 matching 13 bases. Per the germline V gene, CDR1 is MNHEY and CDR2 is SMNVEV (reference sequence). The CDR3 totals 13 residues. Trimming removed 10 bases from V and 4 bases from J; junction bases left unmatched: 4. CDR3 DNA: TGTGCCACCTTGACTAGCGGGAGGTACGAGCAGTACTTC. Encoded protein: CATLTSGRYEQYF.

With respect to this clone: Different DNA sequences within this sample yield the same CDR3. The chain carries TRBV27 and TRBJ1-1; D is uncertain. From germline, CDR1 is MNHEY and CDR2 SMNVEV (reference sequence). The CDR3 runs to 13 residues. Trimming pared 0 bases from V and 1 base from J, leaving 3 bases between. Written as DNA, the CDR3 is TGTGCCAGCAGTTTATCGCGGAACACTGAAGCTTTCTTT. Amino acid sequence: CASSLSRNTEAFF.

This chain links TRBV11-2 with TRBJ2-1; 7 bases fit TRBD2. The CDR3 has 13 residues. After removal of 5 bases from V and 16 bases from J, the junction contained 14 bases not matched to a gene. Per the germline V gene, CDR1 is SGHAT and CDR2 is FQNNGV. CDR3 region: CASSPETSNRRFF. The CDR3 DNA sequence: TGTGCCAGCAGCCCGGAGACTAGCAATCGGCGCTTCTTC.

This clone was counted a few times. V is TRBV7-2 and J is TRBJ2-5; 12 nucleotides line up with TRBD2. Looked up from germline, CDR1 is SGHTA and CDR2 is FQGNSA. This CDR3 is built from 15 residues. V gave up 4 bases and J gave up 5 bases; unmatched junction bases: 5. This CDR3 reads CASSSTSGSLETQYF. CDR3 DNA sequence: TGTGCCAGCAGCTCGACTAGCGGGAGTCTGGAGACCCAGTACTTC.

This chain uses TRBV5-6 with TRBJ2-5, with D possibly being TRBD1 (7 bases). The CDR3 extends over 15 amino acids. The V end was cut by 3 bases, the J end by 2 bases, with 14 bases between. Germline loops: CDR1 SGHDT, CDR2 YYEEEE. In DNA form, the CDR3 reads TGTGCCAGCAGCTCGCAGGGGGGACGTCAAGAGACCCAGTACTTC. Its translation is CASSSQGGRQETQYF. Full variable domain (remainder filled in from reference TRBV5-6 and TRBJ2-5): DAGVTQSPTHLIKTRGQQVTLRCSPKSGHDTVSWYQQALGQGPQFIFQYYEEEERQRGNFPDRFSGHQFPNYSSELNVNALLLGDSALYLCASSSQGGRQETQYFGPGTRLLVL.

V gene TRBV21-1 combines with J gene TRBJ2-5; the table's D call of TRBD2 was not tested on the DNA. TRBV21-1 has pseudogene status. This CDR3 is 15 amino acids long. The DNA for the CDR3 is TGTGCCAGCAGCGACTTAAGGGGGGGCCGGGAGACCCAGTACTTC. It is translated as CASSDLRGGRETQYF.

The chain couples TRBV5-1 to TRBJ2-1; D is possibly TRBD2 (6 bases). Deletions cut 1 base from V and 7 bases from J, with 9 bases between. Germline V gene lookup returns CDR1 SGHRS and CDR2 YFSETQ. The CDR3 has 13 residues. The CDR3, as DNA: TGCGCCAGCAGCTTGCCCAGCGGGAATGAGCAGTTCTTC. Translated: CASSLPSGNEQFF.

CDR3 loop: CASSLVYRGKDTEAFF. The CDR3 DNA follows: TGCGCCAGCAGCTTGGTATACAGGGGGAAGGACACTGAAGCTTTCTTT. This rearrangement joins TRBV5-1 to TRBJ1-1, with 8 positions matching TRBD1. Trimming cost V 0 bases and J 3 bases; bases outside gene matches: 7. This CDR3 comprises 16 residues. The germline CDR1 and CDR2 sequences are SGHRS and YFSETQ.

CDR3 sequence (DNA): TGTGCCAGCTCACCGCGACAGGGCGCTTACTCATACAATGAGCAGTTCTTC. This sequence encodes CASSPRQGAYSYNEQFF. This chain links TRBV18 with TRBJ2-1, with 7 bases lining up with TRBD1. The CDR3 has 17 residues. J lost 4 bases, V lost 3 bases, and 12 bases had no gene match. Germline CDR1 KGHSH, CDR2 LQKENI.

The DNA of the CDR3 is TGTGCCAGCAGCTTGGCGACAGGGGGAGGCTACACCTTC. It codes for CASSLATGGGYTF. V is TRBV5-4 and J is TRBJ1-2; 9 nucleotides match TRBD1. The CDR3 is 13 amino acids. The germline CDR1 and CDR2 sequences are SGHNT and YYREEE (reference sequence). J lost 8 bases, V lost 0 bases, and 2 bases had no gene match.

This chain connects TRBV24-1 to TRBJ2-3; D is perhaps TRBD1 (5 bases). CDR3 length equals 13 residues. V was cut by 3 bases and J by 5 bases, with 8 bases left in between. Looked up from germline, CDR1 is KGHDR and CDR2 is SFDVKD. The CDR3 region has the DNA TGTGCCACCAGTGATCCAACAGGAGATACGCAGTATTTT. This translates into CATSDPTGDTQYF.

This clone appeared once. The CDR3 spells CASSLDWTGLDEQYF. Here the CDR3 DNA reads TGTGCCAGCAGCTTAGATTGGACAGGGCTCGACGAGCAGTACTTC. The gene calls are TRBV7-8 and TRBJ2-7; TRBD1 aligns across 8 bases. CDR1 is SGHVS, CDR2 FQNEAQ, per germline. After removal of 1 base from V and 5 bases from J, the junction contained 7 bases not matched to a gene. The CDR3 covers 15 residues.

J is TRBJ1-1 and V is TRBV30; TRBD1 is a possible D gene (5 bases). Trimming took 3 bases from V and 3 from J, leaving 14 bases between them. The germline V gene has CDR1 GTSNPN and CDR2 SVGIG (reference sequence). The CDR3 loop spans 14 amino acids. CDR3 sequence reads: CAWRTKGDYTEAFF. In DNA, the CDR3 is TGTGCCTGGAGGACTAAAGGGGACTACACTGAAGCTTTCTTT.

This chain links TRBV19 with TRBJ2-1; TRBD1 aligns across 9 bases. This CDR3 region has 15 residues. Germline trimming cut 2 bases from V and 8 bases from J; bases unmatched to any gene: 7. Germline CDR1 LNHDA, CDR2 SQIVND (reference sequence). The CDR3 reads CASSIIRGQGHEQFF. Written as DNA, the CDR3 is TGTGCCAGTAGTATAATTAGGGGACAGGGACATGAGCAGTTCTTC.

This sequence joins TRBV28 and TRBJ1-1; 8 bases agree with TRBD1. The CDR3 extends over 16 amino acids. CDR1 and CDR2 from the germline V gene are MDHEN and SYDVKM. With 3 bases clipped from V and 2 bases from J, the junction kept 8 bases outside the gene matches. CDR3 protein: CASSLGRDRPNTEAFF. The CDR3 DNA reads TGTGCCAGCAGTTTGGGGCGGGACAGGCCCAACACTGAAGCTTTCTTT.

V is TRBV6-5 and J is TRBJ2-5, with D possibly matching TRBD1 (6 bases). The germline CDR1 and CDR2 sequences are MNHEY and SVGAGI. CDR3 length equals 14 residues. V lost 7 bases to trimming and J lost 5 bases, with 17 bases between them. The CDR3 loop reads CASTPGHRRETQYF. The CDR3 region has the DNA TGTGCCAGCACTCCGGGACACCGCCGGGAGACCCAGTACTTC.

The chain uses TRBV4-3 and TRBJ2-7, with D tentatively TRBD2 (5 bases). Germline assignment: CDR1 LGHNA and CDR2 YSLEER. Deletions cut 3 bases from V and 3 bases from J, with 15 bases between. This CDR3 comprises 15 residues. The CDR3 DNA sequence: TGCGCCAGCAGCCAGCTCGGAGGTGGTTACTACGAGCAGTACTTC. Residues: CASSQLGGGYYEQYF.

This clone was found once. The chain is built from TRBV12-3 or TRBV12-4 and TRBJ1-5; D is perhaps TRBD1 (5 bases). Trimming stripped 6 bases from V and 7 bases from J, with 10 bases between. The CDR3 covers 12 residues. CDR3 loop: CASSHRGQPQHF. The CDR3 DNA reads as TGTGCCAGCAGCCATCGGGGGCAGCCCCAGCATTTT.